The T cell receptor (beta chain) described here comes from a study of metastatic and nonmetastatic thyroid tumors. Study at large: Repertoire data that came from the blood and tumor or nodule tissue of malignant and benign thyroid patients were compared.

Germline loops: CDR1 MNHEY, CDR2 SVGAGI. V lost 2 bases and J lost 2; bases outside the gene matches: 3. The CDR3 totals 15 residues. Study outcomes and limitations: It was reportedly found that TCR beta diversity was significantly higher in malignant thyroid tumors than in benign nodules, a difference seen in both blood and tumor samples.

No patient received treatment before thyroid surgery. In the original workflow: Across clinicopathological groups, CDR3 differences served as the basis for building a distant-metastasis classifier for papillary thyroid cancer. TCRdb re-processed the PCR reads through MiXCR. TCRdb assigned the V and J calls; the authors' analysis was not used. The sample holds approximately 13,000 clones, around 25% seen once. As regards this clone: Its antigen is not known.

This rearrangement joins TRBV6-5 to TRBJ1-5; the match to TRBD1 covers 7 bases. Source material: blood. The receptor comes from a male donor with papillary thyroid cancer or a benign thyroid nodule (not recorded which). Some clones in this sample may be carry-over from other donors' samples. CDR3 loop: CASSYRQGGNQPQHF. The CDR3 DNA reads as TGTGCCAGCAGTTACCGACAGGGAGGCAATCAGCCCCAGCATTTT.